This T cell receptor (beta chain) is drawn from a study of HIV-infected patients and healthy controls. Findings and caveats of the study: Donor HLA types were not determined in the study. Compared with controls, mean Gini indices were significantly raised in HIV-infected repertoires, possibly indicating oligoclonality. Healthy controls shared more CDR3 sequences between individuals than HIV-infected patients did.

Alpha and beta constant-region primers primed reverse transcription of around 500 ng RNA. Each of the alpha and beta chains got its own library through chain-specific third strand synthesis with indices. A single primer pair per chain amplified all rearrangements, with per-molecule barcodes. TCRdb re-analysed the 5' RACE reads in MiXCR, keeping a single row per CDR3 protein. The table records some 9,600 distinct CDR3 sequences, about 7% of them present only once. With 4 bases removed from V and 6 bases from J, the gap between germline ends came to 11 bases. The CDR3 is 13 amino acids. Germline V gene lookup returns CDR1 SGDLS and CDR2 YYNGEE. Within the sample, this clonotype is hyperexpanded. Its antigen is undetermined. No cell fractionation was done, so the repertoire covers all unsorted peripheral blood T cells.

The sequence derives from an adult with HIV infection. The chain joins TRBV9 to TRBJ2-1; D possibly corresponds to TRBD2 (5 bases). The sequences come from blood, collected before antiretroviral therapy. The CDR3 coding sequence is TGTGCCAGCAGCCCGTCTACTAGCAATGAGCAGTTCTTC. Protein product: CASSPSTSNEQFF.